This TCR beta chain was observed in a study of human T cells and chemical hapten exposure. Time point indicated: pre-sensitization, week 0. Treatment: therapeutic diphenylcyclopropenone sensitization with weekly scalp DPC. Overall study results and limits: The number of TCRs over 1 in 1000 frequency stayed unchanged after DPC.

With regard to this clonotype: Its antigen remains unknown.

Each CDR3 protein is one row after TCRdb ran MiXCR on the RACE reads. This sample has 280,000 or so distinct CDR3 sequences, with roughly 8% found just once. The clonotype comes from a man younger than 30 with alopecia areata. Some clones in this sample may be carry-over from other donors' samples. Sequencing used whole blood, obtained in connection with sensitization to the hapten diphenylcyclopropenone (DPC).

CDR3 amino acids: CATKTGGPGELFF. Here the CDR3 DNA reads TGTGCCACGAAAACAGGGGGCCCCGGGGAGCTGTTTTTT. J is TRBJ2-2 and V is TRBV24-1; 9 bases fit TRBD1. The CDR3 has 13 residues. Germline-derived CDR1 and CDR2 are KGHDR and SFDVKD. V was pared by 10 bases and J by 6 bases, with 5 bases of the junction left unmatched.